Described below is a single TCR beta chain sequence and its context. This sample was taken from a study of cytomegalovirus exposure and HLA in healthy donors. CDR1 and CDR2 (germline): MNHEY, SMNVEV (reference sequence). The CDR3 spans 14 residues. Trimming pared 8 bases from V and 3 bases from J, leaving 17 bases between. Data came from immunoSEQ multiplex PCR; TCRdb stores just in-frame clones and leaves some out. The data hold approximately 150,000 clones, with around 81% observed a single time. Specimen: PBMCs. The sequence was obtained from a man aged 25-45 years in good health and CMV-seropositive. The rearrangement links TRBV27 to TRBJ2-7; perhaps TRBD1 as D (8 bases). The DNA of the CDR3 is TGTGCCAGCGGCTCGGACAGGGACTACTACGAGCAGTACTTC. It specifies CASGSDRDYYEQYF.